This T cell receptor (beta chain) was profiled in a study of cytomegalovirus exposure and HLA in healthy donors (dated by TCRdb to 2017 to 2019). In terms of the full investigation: In an earlier analysis of under 750 of the donors, about 270 Gb of sequence data and just under 120 million unique TCR beta sequences from about 179 million T cells were reported. Roughly 320 gigabases of sequencing data and tens of millions of unique TCR sequences made up an early release that covered approximately 620 HLA-typed donors. Of the approximately 370 genotyped donors, less than 90% were placed in the genetic ancestry cluster associated with self-reported Caucasian donors. A later analysis re-analyzed previously published TCR beta repertoires from several hundred donors and added high-resolution HLA genotyping to study TCR occurrence patterns. An earlier analysis of approximately 630 of the donors applied high-throughput TCR beta sequencing to assess whether each TCR beta V gene segment acted as functional or pseudogenic. Among around 400 genotyped donors of the cohort, an average of around 250,000 unique TCR beta nucleotide sequences was sequenced per donor, of which roughly 17% were non-productive. The study aimed to test whether signatures of past pathogen exposure could be identified by cataloging public T cell receptors. High-throughput TCR immunosequencing, statistical association of individual TCRs with disease status, and machine learning were combined to predict cytomegalovirus infection status. HLA typing covered class I and class II loci at four-digit resolution. Because of strong linkage in the cohort, 4 to 6 DR-DQ haplotypes were treated as single units for association and clustering. The later analysis used no new phenotypic data to find candidate immune exposures, relying instead on TCR beta sequences and their occurrence across donors. All discovery cohort repertoires had been generated on a single sequencing platform. The T cell repertoires of several hundred subjects were profiled by immunosequencing and related to cytomegalovirus serostatus. A later genetic analysis took genome-wide SNP genotypes for about 55% of the 666 donors and used that subset as a discovery cohort. Besides the first cohort of 666 subjects, a separate validation cohort made up of over 100 different subjects was used. Alongside the repertoire data, information on donor age, sex, ethnicity and CMV serostatus was compiled. The number of donors typed differed by locus, with roughly 620-630 for A, B, C, DRB1 and DQB1, roughly 520 for DQA1, over 600 for DPA1, and 450 to 480 for DPB1.

Study-wide conclusions, independent of this receptor: HLA typing was unavailable for some donors at each locus, so association tests used only the typed subset. When HLA alleles, especially DR and DQ, strongly co-occurred, attributing TCR associations to individual alleles was difficult. Correlated functional status among segregating V segments might be attributable to linkage disequilibrium, but an unknown experimental factor could not be ruled out. In a later analysis, most CMV-associated TCR beta chains were found to appear HLA-restricted, with HLA associations seemingly driven largely by CMV exposure. A later analysis reported that several top co-occurrence clusters appeared linked to parvovirus B19, influenza, CMV and Epstein-Barr virus. According to the authors, the approach could potentially be generalized to other disease states and immunological phenotypes. The 87-base-pair reads could not distinguish some IMGT-functional V segments, including TRBV6-2 and TRBV6-3, so those segments were excluded. The classifier was reported to diagnose cytomegalovirus status with high specificity and sensitivity in both the original and validation cohorts. Most TCR sequences were seen in very few donors, while some public TCRs were found in many individuals. This cohort had only TCR beta chains sequenced, and the lack of alpha or paired-chain data limited which features could be detected. Immune exposure information for the cohort was limited to CMV serostatus. In an earlier analysis of some 540 of the donors, most TCR beta V segments appeared in productive rearrangements about 87% or about 30% of the time, broadly matching IMGT annotations. The study listed 150 to 200 TCR beta chains as associated with cytomegalovirus. A further reported finding was that TCR beta sequences accurately predicted the HLA-A and HLA-B alleles for most subjects in the first cohort. Sequencing depth was assumed to be roughly uniform across donors in the presence/absence analyses, though that assumption may not hold. According to a later analysis, TCR association rates differed among HLA loci, with DRB1 alleles showing the most associated TCRs and HLA-C alleles showing the fewest. Because counts were too low, some 17 rarely observed V segments, including chromosome 9 orphons, were left out of the earlier analysis of roughly 600 of the donors. In a later genetic analysis, a missense DCLRE1C variant was associated with V-gene and J-gene trimming of TCR beta chains, and the association was replicated in an independent cohort. A cluster of highly shared sequence variants was judged likely to represent a technical artifact of the sequencing pipeline. In a later analysis, HLA-associated TCR beta chains showed more clonal expansion and lower generation probabilities than non-associated chains that were equally common. A few of the identified cytomegalovirus-associated TCR beta chains were confirmed in vitro to be specific for cytomegalovirus antigens. Specific HLA alleles were associated with 18,000 or so TCR beta sequences at a false discovery rate of 0.05 in a later analysis. According to a later genetic analysis, donors in an Asian-associated ancestry cluster had fewer N-insertions in productive TCRs than the approximately 670-donor mean.

The library was produced with the immunoSEQ multiplex PCR assay. For the multiplex PCR, a mixture combining 60 forward primers for TCR Vbeta segments and 13 reverse primers for TCR Jbeta segments was used. The CDR3 region of rearranged TCR beta genes was amplified from genomic DNA by a multiplex PCR assay. The amplified TCR beta libraries were sequenced on the Illumina HiSeq System as 87-base-pair reads. The source study handled its data this way. In a later analysis, 77 million or so unique TCR beta chains were counted across the roughly 700 repertoires, and some 10 million of these chains were shared by at least two donors. Raw reads were error-corrected and collapsed into unique sequences by a nearest-neighbor algorithm in which closely related sequences were merged to remove PCR and sequencing errors. Alignment of CDR3 sequences to IMGT reference sequences was used to assign V, D and J gene segments. For a sequence to be retained, a match of at least six nucleotides was required to both a V gene segment and a J gene segment. A rearrangement was called productive if the CDR3 had no stop codons and remained in frame with V and J, and every other rearrangement was called non-productive. Following IMGT convention, CDR3 was defined as the stretch from the second conserved V-encoded cysteine to the conserved J-encoded phenylalanine. Sequences without an unambiguous match to a single V gene segment were excluded from the earlier analysis of several hundred of the donors. In an earlier analysis of a few hundred of the donors, a V segment was called functional when productive rearrangements were above 56.7%, and segregating when the standard deviation between donors exceeded 5%. A statistical classification framework was developed to diagnose cytomegalovirus status using the catalog of TCR beta chain sequences. In a later analysis, V and J genes were assigned by comparing TCR nucleotide sequences against IMGT/GENE-DB human TR gene sequences. In a later analysis, CDR3 sequences and most-parsimonious VDJ recombination scenarios were assigned using the TCRdist pipeline. In a later analysis, every TCR beta chain was defined by the combination of its CDR3 amino acid sequence and its V-gene family, and reads without a unique V-gene family were dropped. A later analysis removed 550 to 650 highly shared, low-generation-probability nucleotide sequences to deal with suspected cross-contamination and a sequencing artifact. For each public chain, a later analysis derived a clonal expansion index from normalized ranks of inferred template counts within each repertoire. In a later analysis, generation probabilities were computed with a VDJ recombination model fitted to out-of-frame rearrangements, and the resulting probabilities were checked against IGoR. In a later analysis, hypergeometric tests were used to score TCR-TCR, TCR-HLA and TCR-CMV co-occurrence, with a repertoire-size bias correction applied to TCR pairs. False discovery rates were estimated in a later analysis by permuting HLA or CMV assignments 20 times. In a later analysis, co-occurring TCRs were grouped using DBSCAN, and TCRdist sequence similarity was added for clustering within HLA-allele-positive subsets. For co-occurrence clustering, repertoires with fewer than 30,000 or more than 120,000 public chains were excluded, along with a handful of repertoires with anomalous nucleotide sharing. TCRdb re-hosts the immuneACCESS table, in-frame sequences only. Its copies lack some clones; in the studies checked, an unresolved V gene accounts for under half of them, and the cause for the rest is not known. The V and J calls and clone size were taken over from that table, and D and trimming were inferred from the DNA. This sample is represented by roughly 130,000 clones; over 8% of them were singletons. Of the sample, 5.5% is held by the ten largest clones.

With regard to this clone: Its antigen remains unidentified. One base away there is no much larger clone; base qualities are not given.

The cohort consisted of 600 or so healthy bone marrow donors. At the time of sampling, every cohort member was nominally healthy, though immune exposures that went unrecorded were likely present. The donor was CMV seronegative and was included in the group of about 350 seronegative cohort members. A peripheral blood sample was provided by each donor, and peripheral blood mononuclear cells were used for TCR beta sequencing. The Qiagen DNeasy Blood Extraction Kit was used to extract genomic DNA from the blood cell samples. CDR1 and CDR2, per the germline V gene (reference sequence), are MNHEY and SMNVEV. V was cut back by 5 bases and J by 7 bases, leaving a gap of 11 bases between them. The CDR3 holds 12 amino acids from the cysteine to the phenylalanine. Of the read, only the CDR3 DNA is kept; its 36 bases are in frame from base 1.

Sequencing used PBMCs. The V and J genes are TRBV27 and TRBJ1-2; the D gene cannot be named for sure. The TCR originated in a middle-aged man in good health and CMV-seronegative. Read as DNA, the sequence is TGTGCCAGCAGTCCGTTAACGGGTGGCTACACCTTC. It translates as CASSPLTGGYTF.